Listed here are 19 T cell receptor beta chains from one sample, sequenced in a study of T cell responses to AZD1222 COVID-19 vaccine. The repertoire was sequenced with immunoSEQ multiplex PCR; TCRdb's copy has only in-frame clones and lacks some. Altogether fewer than 130,000 clones are present, over 85% being singletons, with the ten largest covering around 14%. Here the sequenced sample was peripheral blood, taken 28 days after the second AZD1222 dose. These TCRs come from an adult who received the AZD1222 COVID-19 vaccine.

This chain connects TRBV7-8 to TRBJ2-3, with TRBD2 matching 9 bases. J lost 5 bases, V lost 1 base, and 7 bases had no gene match. The CDR3 is 16 residues long. Germline V gene sequence: CDR1 SGHVS, CDR2 FQNEAQ. This CDR3 is CASSLERAGGIDTQYF. The CDR3 DNA sequence: TGTGCCAGCAGCTTAGAACGAGCGGGAGGAATAGATACGCAGTATTTT.

The chain couples TRBV12-3 or TRBV12-4 to TRBJ1-6, with TRBD1 as a possible D gene (5 bases). Trimming took 8 bases from V and 7 from J, leaving 12 bases between them. The CDR3 spans 13 residues. The CDR3 region has the DNA TGTGCCAGCGGGGCAGCAACAAATTCACCCCTCCACTTT. Its protein is CASGAATNSPLHF.

The J gene is TRBJ2-1, the V gene TRBV11-3, with 13 bases lining up with TRBD2. The CDR3 covers 17 residues. Looked up from germline, CDR1 is SGHNT and CDR2 is YENEEA. After removal of 5 bases from V and 3 bases from J, the junction contained 7 bases not matched to a gene. The chain's CDR3 is CASSKLAGGHDYNEQFF. The DNA of the CDR3 is TGTGCCAGCAGCAAACTAGCGGGGGGGCATGACTACAATGAGCAGTTCTTC.

The chain combines TRBV9 with TRBJ2-7; TRBD2 agrees at 10 bases. Germline lookup yields CDR1 SGDLS and CDR2 YYNGEE. This CDR3 comprises 15 residues. V lost 4 bases and J lost 1; bases outside the gene matches: 5. The CDR3 is CASSPGLATSYEQYF. DNA for the CDR3: TGTGCCAGCAGCCCGGGACTAGCGACATCCTACGAGCAGTACTTC.

V usage is TRBV28 and J usage is TRBJ1-2; the D gene is possibly TRBD1 (6 bases). Trimming removed 6 bases from V and 1 base from J, with 15 bases in between. Germline assignment: CDR1 MDHEN and CDR2 SYDVKM. The CDR3 consists of 15 residues. The CDR3 region is CASSPRRGINYGYTF. The CDR3 DNA reads TGTGCCAGCAGCCCTAGGAGGGGGATTAACTATGGCTACACCTTC.

This sequence joins TRBV7-9 and TRBJ1-2, with 9 bases aligning to TRBD1. The CDR3 spans 15 residues. Trimming took 5 bases from V and 3 from J; bases not matched to a gene: 7. Germline-derived CDR1 and CDR2 are SEHNR and FQNEAQ (reference sequence). The CDR3 reads CASSHRDRVDYGYTF. The CDR3 DNA reads as TGTGCCAGCAGCCACCGGGACAGGGTGGACTATGGCTACACCTTC.

This chain uses TRBV28 with TRBJ1-1, with D possibly matching TRBD1 (6 bases). There are 15 residues in the CDR3. Germline V gene lookup returns CDR1 MDHEN and CDR2 SYDVKM. The ends were cut back, 5 bases at V and 5 bases at J, with 18 bases in the middle. The chain's CDR3 is CASSPWTAYHTEAFF. The CDR3, as DNA: TGTGCCAGCAGTCCGTGGACAGCCTACCATACTGAAGCTTTCTTT.

The chain combines TRBV6-5 with TRBJ2-7, with a weak D call TRBD2 (5 bases). Germline loops: CDR1 MNHEY, CDR2 SVGAGI. Trimming took 6 bases from V and 4 from J, leaving 10 bases between them. This CDR3 region has 12 residues. In DNA, the CDR3 is TGTGCCAGCAGCCGGTGGGAGTACGAGCAGTACTTC. This translates into CASSRWEYEQYF.

The chain joins TRBV27 to TRBJ2-1; D uncertain. Trimming removed 5 bases at V and 5 bases at J, with 7 bases between. Germline CDR1 is MNHEY and CDR2 is SMNVEV (reference sequence). CDR3 length equals 12 residues. The CDR3 is CASSTLNNEQFF. DNA of the CDR3: TGTGCCAGCAGTACGCTAAACAATGAGCAGTTCTTC.

The rearrangement uses TRBV28 and TRBJ1-1; no clear D gene. Germline V gives CDR1 MDHEN, CDR2 SYDVKM. The CDR3 runs to 11 residues. With 6 bases removed from V and 2 bases from J, the gap between germline ends came to 4 bases. CDR3 region: CASSRNTEAFF. CDR3 nucleotide sequence: TGTGCCAGCAGCCGCAACACTGAAGCTTTCTTT.

CDR3 sequence: CASKDGGRVEKLFF. The DNA of the CDR3 is TGTGCCAGCAAGGACGGTGGACGGGTTGAAAAACTGTTTTTT. The V gene is TRBV28, the J gene TRBJ1-4; no clear D. CDR3 length: 14 residues. V was clipped by 7 bases and J by 7 bases, with 16 bases between them. CDR1 is MDHEN and CDR2 is SYDVKM in the germline V gene. The full variable domain, with the rest looked up from reference TRBV28 and TRBJ1-4, is DVKVTQSSRYLVKRTGEKVFLECVQDMDHENMFWYRQDPGLGLRLIYFSYDVKMKEKGDIPEGYSVSREKKERFSLILESASTNQTSMYLCASKDGGRVEKLFFGSGTQLSVL.

On this clone itself: Other DNA sequences within the sample encode an identical CDR3. The rearrangement joins TRBV27 to TRBJ2-1; D ambiguous. The CDR3 consists of 13 residues. V lost 2 bases, J lost 2 bases, and 4 bases lay in between. Per germline, CDR1 MNHEY and CDR2 SMNVEV (reference sequence). The CDR3 nucleotides are TGTGCCAGCAGTTTAGGCGCCTACAATGAGCAGTTCTTC. Translating gives CASSLGAYNEQFF.

The V gene is TRBV13, the J gene TRBJ2-3; D remains unclear. This CDR3 comprises 17 residues. V lost 4 bases and J lost 3, with 20 bases in between. CDR1 PRHDT and CDR2 FYEKMQ come from the germline V gene (reference sequence). The chain's CDR3 is CASSSRPRTKKTDTQYF. The CDR3 DNA follows: TGTGCCAGCAGCTCCCGGCCCCGCACGAAGAAAACAGATACGCAGTATTTT.

For this clone: The sample carries other DNA sequences with the same CDR3. The genes are TRBV11-1 and TRBJ2-7, with TRBD1 as a possible D gene (6 bases). The CDR3 has 12 amino acids. Germline CDR1 reads SGHAT; CDR2 reads FQDESV (reference sequence). V was cut by 5 bases and J by 3 bases, with 8 bases left in between. The CDR3 DNA is TGTGCCAGCAGCCTACAGGGCTACGAGCAGTACTTC. It specifies CASSLQGYEQYF.

This clone was seen once. This chain uses TRBV4-2 with TRBJ1-5; 8 positions match TRBD1. This CDR3 is 17 amino acids long. V gave up 1 base and J gave up 6 bases; unmatched junction bases: 11. The germline gives CDR1 LGHNA, CDR2 YNFKEQ. CDR3 DNA sequence: TGTGCCAGCAGCCAAGCACAGGGGGATGGTGTGCGTCAGCCCCAGCATTTT. Translation: CASSQAQGDGVRQPQHF.

The V gene is TRBV27, the J gene TRBJ2-5; D not certain. Germline loops: CDR1 MNHEY, CDR2 SMNVEV (reference sequence). V lost 2 bases, J lost 0 bases, and 7 bases lay in between. The CDR3 covers 14 residues. CDR3 residues: CASSLTVNQETQYF. For the CDR3, the DNA is TGTGCCAGCAGTTTAACAGTAAACCAAGAGACCCAGTACTTC.

The chain recombines TRBV27 with TRBJ1-3, with D perhaps matching TRBD1 (5 bases). Germline assignment: CDR1 MNHEY and CDR2 SMNVEV (reference sequence). The CDR3 consists of 13 residues. Deletions cut 6 bases from V and 4 bases from J, with 10 bases between. The CDR3 here is CASSRGLGNTIYF. CDR3 bases: TGTGCCAGCAGCCGGGGGTTGGGAAACACCATATATTTT.

CDR3 nucleotides: TGTGCCAGCAGCTCGGGACCGTCTAGCAATCAGCCCCAGCATTTT. This sequence encodes CASSSGPSSNQPQHF. The chain recombines TRBV11-3 with TRBJ1-5, with D tentatively TRBD1 (5 bases). Germline V gene data show CDR1 as SGHNT and CDR2 as YENEEA. This CDR3 has 15 residues. V dropped 4 bases and J dropped 0 bases, with 10 bases sitting between them.

The CDR3 loop is CASSFKGTSGDLYEQYF. CDR3 sequence (DNA): TGTGCCAGCAGTTTCAAGGGGACTAGCGGGGACCTATACGAGCAGTACTTC. This chain links TRBV27 with TRBJ2-7, with TRBD2 matching over 13 bases. This CDR3 region has 17 residues. Germline V gene data show CDR1 as MNHEY and CDR2 as SMNVEV (reference sequence). V gave up 3 bases and J gave up 4 bases; unmatched junction bases: 9.